The clone carrying this T cell receptor beta chain occurred a few times. Its antigen is unidentified. The data are from a study of T cell clonotyping in hematopoietic cell transplantation. In the study overall: Recipients' pretransplant samples followed cytoreduction. Study-level results: CD4 and CD8 repertoire contributions could not be separated without sorting. Graft donor and pretransplant recipient Inverse Simpson Index values predicted broader posttransplant TCR diversity. At the given depth, recipient repertoires were over 97% de novo clonotypes.

Assay: immunoSEQ multiplex PCR; the TCRdb copy retains only in-frame clones and omits some. This sample has about 6,800 clones; about 86% occur once, and the top ten carry 3.6%. The junction had 5 bases not matched to a gene; V was cut back by 2 bases and J by 3 bases. The germline gives CDR1 SGHDT, CDR2 YYEEEE. The CDR3 spans 14 residues. Time point denoted: recipient sample about 28 days before transplant, after cytoreduction. This specimen consisted of peripheral blood mononuclear cells, obtained before stem cell transplant. The chain employs TRBV5-6 and TRBJ2-7; 7 bases fit TRBD1. The sequence derives from a man between 25 and 39 years old with acute myeloid leukemia. Some clones in this sample may be carry-over from other donors' samples. CDR3 in DNA: TGTGCCAGCAGCTTACAGGGGCCTTACTACGAGCAGTACTTC. Amino acid sequence: CASSLQGPYYEQYF. The full variable domain, completed using reference TRBV5-6 and TRBJ2-7, is DAGVTQSPTHLIKTRGQQVTLRCSPKSGHDTVSWYQQALGQGPQFIFQYYEEEERQRGNFPDRFSGHQFPNYSSELNVNALLLGDSALYLCASSLQGPYYEQYFGPGTRLTVT.